This T cell receptor beta chain is from a study of regulatory T cells in long-lasting Graves disease. This clonotype was counted ten times or more. Time point of the sample: newly diagnosed GD, antithyroid drugs for less than 3 months. Isolated PBMC RNA provided the starting material for the TCR library. CDR3-region Arm-PCR and iRepertoire HTBI primers produced the TCR beta libraries. MiXCR, applied by TCRdb to the multiplex PCR reads, yields one record per CDR3 protein. The sample yields 450,000 to 650,000 distinct CDR3 sequences, about 16% seen once. The CDR3 sequence is 16 residues long. Germline values: CDR1 MDHEN, CDR2 SYDVKM. Trimming stripped 6 bases from V and 3 bases from J, with 18 bases between. The same specimen was also included in a second study, on T cells in Graves' hyperthyroidism and ophthalmopathy.

The V call is TRBV28, the J call TRBJ1-5, with a possible D match to TRBD1 (5 bases). The material sequenced was peripheral blood mononuclear cells (PBMCs), taken at new diagnosis, from a patient treated with antithyroid drugs. The clonotype originates from a woman aged 35-65 years with Graves disease. The CDR3 protein is CASSGAPGLINQPQHF. CDR3 coding DNA: TGTGCCAGCAGCGGTGCCCCGGGACTCATCAATCAGCCCCAGCATTTT.